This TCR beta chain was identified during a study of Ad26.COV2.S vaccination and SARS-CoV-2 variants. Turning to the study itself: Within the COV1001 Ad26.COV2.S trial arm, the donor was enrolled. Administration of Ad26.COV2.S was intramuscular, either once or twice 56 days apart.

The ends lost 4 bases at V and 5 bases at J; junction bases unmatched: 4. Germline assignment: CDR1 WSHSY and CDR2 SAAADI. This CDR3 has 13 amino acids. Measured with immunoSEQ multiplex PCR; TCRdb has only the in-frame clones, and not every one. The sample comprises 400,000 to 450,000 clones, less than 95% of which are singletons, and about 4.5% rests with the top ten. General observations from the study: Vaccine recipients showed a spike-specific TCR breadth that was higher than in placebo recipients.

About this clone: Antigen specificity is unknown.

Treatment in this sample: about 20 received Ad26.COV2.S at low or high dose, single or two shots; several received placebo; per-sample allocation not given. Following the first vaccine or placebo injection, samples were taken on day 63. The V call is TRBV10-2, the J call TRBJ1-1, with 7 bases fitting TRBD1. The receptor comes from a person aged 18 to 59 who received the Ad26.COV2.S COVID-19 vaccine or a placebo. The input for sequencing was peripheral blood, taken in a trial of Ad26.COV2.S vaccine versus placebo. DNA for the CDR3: TGCGCCAGCAGTGGACAGGGTTCAACTGAAGCTTTCTTT. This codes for CASSGQGSTEAFF.